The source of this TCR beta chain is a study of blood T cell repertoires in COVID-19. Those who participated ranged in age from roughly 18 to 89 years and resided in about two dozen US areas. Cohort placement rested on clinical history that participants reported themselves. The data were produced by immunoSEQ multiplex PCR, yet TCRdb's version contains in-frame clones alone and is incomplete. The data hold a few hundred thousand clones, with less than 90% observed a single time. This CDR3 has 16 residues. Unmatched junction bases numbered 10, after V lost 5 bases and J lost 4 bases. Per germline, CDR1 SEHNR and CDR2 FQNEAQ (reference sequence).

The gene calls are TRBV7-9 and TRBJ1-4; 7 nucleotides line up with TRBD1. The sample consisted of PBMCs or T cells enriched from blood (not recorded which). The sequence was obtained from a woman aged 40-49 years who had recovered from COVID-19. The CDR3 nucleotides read TGTGCCAGCAGCCCTCCGGGTCCAGGGGGTAATGAAAAACTGTTTTTT. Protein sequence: CASSPPGPGGNEKLFF.